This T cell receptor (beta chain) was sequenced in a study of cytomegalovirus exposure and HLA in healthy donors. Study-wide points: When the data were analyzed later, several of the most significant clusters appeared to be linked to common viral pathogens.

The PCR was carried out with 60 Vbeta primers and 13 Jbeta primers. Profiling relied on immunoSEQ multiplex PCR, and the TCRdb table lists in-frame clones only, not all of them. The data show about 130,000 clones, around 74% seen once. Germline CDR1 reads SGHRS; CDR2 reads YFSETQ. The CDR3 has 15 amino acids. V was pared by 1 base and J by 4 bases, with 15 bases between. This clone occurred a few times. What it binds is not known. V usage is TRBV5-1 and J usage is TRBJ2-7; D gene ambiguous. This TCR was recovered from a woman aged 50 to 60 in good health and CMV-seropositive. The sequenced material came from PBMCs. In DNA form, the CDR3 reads TGCGCCAGCAGCTTGTCCCCCGCCGCGGCGTACGAGCAGTACTTC. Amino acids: CASSLSPAAAYEQYF.